These T cell receptor beta chains were read from a single sample in a study of identical twins. TCRdb analysed the 5' RACE reads with MiXCR anew, one entry per CDR3 protein. In the table there are 1.5 million to 2 million distinct CDR3 sequences, 32% of which are singletons. The sequencing sample was made of cord blood. The receptors were gathered from a newborn girl in good health. CDR3s include the opening cysteine and the closing phenylalanine or tryptophan. D genes are given only for firm matches. Clone size appears in some rows only: once, few, many, or a class for an expanded clone.

TRBD2	TRBV6-6	TRBJ2-5	.	TGTGCCAGCAGTTCGGGAGGGGAGGAGTACTTC	CASSSGGEEYF
TRBD1	TRBV20-1	TRBJ2-7	.	TGCAGTGCTGTGGGACAGGGGGGGACCTACGAGCAGTACTTC	CSAVGQGGTYEQYF
.	TRBV27	TRBJ2-2	.	TGTGCCAGCAGTTTAAGGGTTATCGGGGAGCTGTTTTTT	CASSLRVIGELFF
.	TRBV7-2	TRBJ2-3	few	TGTGCCAGCAGCTTAGCAGGTGGCTATGCTAGCACAGATACGCAGTATTTT	CASSLAGGYASTDTQYF
.	TRBV12-3/TRBV12-4	TRBJ2-5	.	TGTGCCAGCAGTCCCAGGACAGTAGGTGAGCAGTACTTC	CASSPRTVGEQYF
.	TRBV13	TRBJ2-1	few	TGTGCCAGCAGCTCTAGGCGGTGGGAGTACAATGAGCAGTTCTTC	CASSSRRWEYNEQFF
.	TRBV12-3/TRBV12-4	TRBJ1-1	few	TGTGCCAGCAGTTTGGGGCAAGCTTTCTTT	CASSLGQAFF
.	TRBV6-2/TRBV6-3	TRBJ1-6	.	TGTGCCAGCAGTTACGACAGCCGGAGGGAATATTATAATTCACCCCTCCACTTT	CASSYDSRREYYNSPLHF
.	TRBV12-3/TRBV12-4	TRBJ2-5	few	TGTGCCAGCAGTCTTACCCGACAGCCCCAAGAGACCCAGTACTTC	CASSLTRQPQETQYF
TRBD1	TRBV7-2	TRBJ1-2	.	TGTGCCAGCAGCCAAGCGGACAGGGGACGGTATGGCTACACCTTC	CASSQADRGRYGYTF
.	TRBV27	TRBJ1-1	.	TGTGCCAGCAGTTTACTTAAGGGGCCTAAGTACACTGAAGCTTTCTTT	CASSLLKGPKYTEAFF
TRBD1	TRBV3-1	TRBJ2-1	few	TGTGCCAGCAGCCAACCCATTAACAGGGGCAATGAGCAGTTCTTC	CASSQPINRGNEQFF
TRBD2	TRBV29-1	TRBJ2-1	few	TGCAGCGGGGGACTAGCAGACGAGCAGTTCTTC	CSGGLADEQFF
.	TRBV6-5	TRBJ1-1	.	TGTGCCAGCGAGGGGAACACTGAAGCTTTCTTT	CASEGNTEAFF
.	TRBV29-1	TRBJ2-5	few	TGCAGCGCGACTAAGGGAGAGACCCAGTACTTC	CSATKGETQYF
.	TRBV6-5	TRBJ1-1	.	TGTGCCAGCAGTTACTCGGCACAGGGACCTGAAGCTTTCTTT	CASSYSAQGPEAFF
.	TRBV2	TRBJ2-7	.	TGTGCCAGTATGACCGACACCTACGAGCAGTACTTC	CASMTDTYEQYF
.	TRBV2	TRBJ1-5	.	TGTGCCAGCAGTGGGATCCATAGCAATCAGCCCCAGCATTTT	CASSGIHSNQPQHF
TRBD2	TRBV20-1	TRBJ2-1	.	TGCAGTGCTAGAACTTCTAGCGGGGTCGTAGAGACCCAGTTCTTC	CSARTSSGVVETQFF
.	TRBV27	TRBJ1-1	.	TGTGCCAGCAGTTTGGGCCTCTGGACTGAAGCTTTCTTT	CASSLGLWTEAFF
.	TRBV20-1	TRBJ1-4	few	TGCAGTGCTAGAGGAACAGGCGAAAAACTGTTTTTT	CSARGTGEKLFF
.	TRBV18	TRBJ2-1	.	TGTGCCAGCTCACCACTCCAAAGCCCCAATGAGCAGTTCTTC	CASSPLQSPNEQFF
TRBD1	TRBV14	TRBJ2-7	.	TGTGCCAGCAGCTCCTGGACAGGGGGATCCGAGCAGTACTTC	CASSSWTGGSEQYF
.	TRBV4-1	TRBJ2-1	.	TGCGCCAGCTCCTCATACGGCAATGAGCAGTTCTTC	CASSSYGNEQFF
.	TRBV27	TRBJ2-1	.	TGTGCCAGCAGTTTATACGCCGGGAGAGGGTACGAGCAGTTCTTC	CASSLYAGRGYEQFF
.	TRBV20-1	TRBJ2-1	few	TGCAGTGCTAGAGATCTGGTGTACTCCTACAATGAGCAGTTCTTC	CSARDLVYSYNEQFF
TRBD1	TRBV5-1	TRBJ2-3	few	TGCGCCAGCAGCTGGGGACAGCCGGCTCTGGCAGATACGCAGTATTTT	CASSWGQPALADTQYF
.	TRBV7-2	TRBJ2-7	few	TGTGCCAGCAGCTTAGTATGGGCGGAATTACTCTCCTACGAGCAGTACTTC	CASSLVWAELLSYEQYF
.	TRBV6-6	TRBJ2-3	.	TGTGCCAGCAGAACAGGCACAGATACGCGGTATTTT	CASRTGTDTRYF
TRBD2	TRBV6-5	TRBJ2-3	.	TGTGCCAGCAGTTACTACGGGACTAGCGGGGGGCTCAGCACAGATACGCAGTATTTT	CASSYYGTSGGLSTDTQYF
TRBD2	TRBV5-1	TRBJ2-3	.	TGCGCCAGCGGACAACAGAAGACTAGCGGGGCTTCAGATACGCAGTATTTT	CASGQQKTSGASDTQYF
.	TRBV20-1	TRBJ1-5	.	TGCAGTGCTAGAGATCGGAAGGGGGTGAGCAATCAGCCCCAGCATTTT	CSARDRKGVSNQPQHF
.	TRBV28	TRBJ2-7	.	TGTGCCAGCAGTTTATGGGGAGGGGGCTACATTCCCTACGAGCAGTACTTC	CASSLWGGGYIPYEQYF
.	TRBV15	TRBJ2-5	.	TGTGCCACCAGCAGAGAGCCTACCAAGACTCAAGAGACCCAGTACTTC	CATSREPTKTQETQYF
TRBD2	TRBV20-1	TRBJ2-7	.	TGCAGTGCCCGGGGGGGATTCGAGCAGTACTTC	CSARGGFEQYF
.	TRBV28	TRBJ2-1	.	TGTGCCAGCAGTTTACCCTCTGCGGGAACCAATGAGCAGTTCTTC	CASSLPSAGTNEQFF
.	TRBV6-1	TRBJ2-7	.	TGTGCCAGCAGTGAATCCTTGGTAACGGGGGAGCAGTACTTC	CASSESLVTGEQYF
.	TRBV12-3/TRBV12-4	TRBJ2-7	once	TGTGCCAGCAGTGGCAGGGGCGCGGCTGACAATGAGCAGTACTTC	CASSGRGAADNEQYF
TRBD2	TRBV7-9	TRBJ2-1	.	TGTGCCAGCAGCTCAAACCGACTAGCGGGAGGACATAACAATGAGCAGTTCTTC	CASSSNRLAGGHNNEQFF
TRBD2	TRBV20-1	TRBJ2-1	.	TGCAGTGCAATTGGACTAGCGGGGACAAATGAGCAGTTCTTC	CSAIGLAGTNEQFF
.	TRBV14	TRBJ2-1	.	TGTGCCAGCAGCCGAAGACTCGGAGAAGAGACCCAGTTCTTC	CASSRRLGEETQFF
TRBD1	TRBV30	TRBJ1-2	few	TGTGCCTGGGACAGGGGCTATGGCTACACCTTC	CAWDRGYGYTF
.	TRBV20-1	TRBJ1-6	.	TGCAGTGCTATTCGGGGCAGGTCTGATAGGGATTCACCCCTCCACTTT	CSAIRGRSDRDSPLHF
TRBD1	TRBV10-3	TRBJ1-2	.	TGTGCCATCAGTCGGGAGGGGGCGAGCTATGGCTACACCTTC	CAISREGASYGYTF
.	TRBV29-1	TRBJ2-5	.	TGCAGCGTTGAGGTATTCCAAGAGACCCAGTACTTC	CSVEVFQETQYF
TRBD2	TRBV5-6	TRBJ2-1	.	TGTGCCAGCAGCGTCCTAAGCGGGAGCATGGATGAGCAGTTCTTC	CASSVLSGSMDEQFF
TRBD1	TRBV19	TRBJ1-4	few	TGTGCCAGTAGGACCACAGGGGGCGTTCCTAATGAAAAACTGTTTTTT	CASRTTGGVPNEKLFF
.	TRBV6-1	TRBJ1-6	.	TGTGCCAGCAGTGGACAGGTTTCACCCCTCCACTTT	CASSGQVSPLHF
.	TRBV29-1	TRBJ2-7	many	TGCAGCGTGGCCGGGACCGTCACCTACGAGCAGTACTTC	CSVAGTVTYEQYF
.	TRBV4-2	TRBJ2-3	few	TGTGCCAGCAGCCAAGGGGTAGTCAGGGATTCAACAGATACGCAGTATTTT	CASSQGVVRDSTDTQYF
TRBD1	TRBV20-1	TRBJ1-2	few	TGCAGTGCTAGAGTTTATCAGGGGGGCTATGGCTACACCTTC	CSARVYQGGYGYTF
.	TRBV7-6	TRBJ2-7	.	TGTGCCAGCAGCTTAGCGGAGGTGACCTGCGAGCAGTACTTC	CASSLAEVTCEQYF
.	TRBV3-1	TRBJ2-7	.	TGTGCCAGCAGCCAAGCTTGGTTCTACGAGCAGTACTTC	CASSQAWFYEQYF